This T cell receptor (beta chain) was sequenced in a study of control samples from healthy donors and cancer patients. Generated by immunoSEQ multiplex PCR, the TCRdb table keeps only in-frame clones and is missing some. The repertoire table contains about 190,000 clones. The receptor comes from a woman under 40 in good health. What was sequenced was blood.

The CDR3 DNA is TGTGCCAGCAGCCCAGGGACAGGTGATAATTCACCCCTCCACTTT. Translating it yields CASSPGTGDNSPLHF. The chain links TRBV7-8 to TRBJ1-6, with TRBD1 identical over 8 bases. The CDR3 length is 15 residues. CDR1 and CDR2 from the germline V gene are SGHVS and FQNEAQ. Trimming at V came to 5 bases and at J to 5 bases, leaving 5 bases not matched to a gene. Drawing the rest from reference TRBV7-8 and TRBJ1-6, the complete variable domain is GAGVSQSPRYKVAKRGQDVALRCDPISGHVSLFWYQQALGQGPEFLTYFQNEAQLDKSGLPSDRFFAERPEGSVSTLKIQRTQQEDSAVYLCASSPGTGDNSPLHFGNGTRLTVT.